This section outlines one T cell receptor (beta chain) sequence together with its context. Its matching antigen is unknown. This entry belongs to a study of shared clonotypes between healthy human individuals. General study findings and limits: Generally, naive subsets (rather than memory subsets) showed larger estimated richness.

The germline CDR1 and CDR2 sequences are GTSNPN and SVGIG (reference sequence). The J segment lost 3 bases and the V segment lost 2 bases, leaving 4 bases of the junction unmatched. There are 13 residues in the CDR3. CD45RO-negative, CCR7-selected cells formed the naive CD8 fraction, which excluded terminally differentiated effector memory CD45RA+ cells. Only in-frame clones appear in the TCRdb table, and some are missing; sequencing was by immunoSEQ multiplex PCR. The sample consists of roughly 2,000,000 clones, about 93% of them appearing once. Sequenced sample: naive CD8+ T cells from PBMCs. The TCR was taken from a man aged 18 to 30 in good health. Some clones in this sample may be carry-over from other donors' samples. The chain employs TRBV30 and TRBJ2-7; 7 bases align to TRBD1. The CDR3: CAWSWDSNYEQYF. CDR3 coding DNA: TGTGCCTGGAGTTGGGACAGCAACTACGAGCAGTACTTC.